This T cell receptor beta chain was retrieved from a study of Graves' ophthalmopathy and Graves' hyperthyroidism (dated by TCRdb to the late 2010s). Looking at the study overall: A patient counted as having stable hyperthyroidism if there was no progression to ophthalmopathy within 18 months of follow-up. The study used TCR beta repertoire signatures to distinguish Graves' ophthalmopathy from Graves' hyperthyroidism and to predict progression to ophthalmopathy. In total, under 150 blood samples were TCR-sequenced: under 45 ophthalmopathy, 75 hyperthyroidism and about 17 hyperthyroidism-to-ophthalmopathy patients. To explore V-J signatures that separate ophthalmopathy from hyperthyroidism, a discovery set of approximately 100 patients was enrolled, consisting of about 45 with ophthalmopathy and about 60 with stable hyperthyroidism. The independent validation cohort included about 19 hyperthyroidism patients plus 17 patients who later progressed from hyperthyroidism to ophthalmopathy. In several hyperthyroidism patients, the T-cell repertoires found in thyroid tissue were compared with those found in blood. Following sample collection, hyperthyroidism patients were given methimazole at a starting dose of 30 mg daily, and ophthalmopathy patients were given high-dose intravenous methylprednisolone.

For repertoire sequencing, the TCR beta CDR3 regions were amplified from RNA transcripts. The first round of RT-PCR was done with HTBI primers and the Qiagen OneStep RT-PCR kit, and was followed by a second round of multiplex PCR, then size selection and purification. Sequencing of the libraries was carried out on an Illumina HiSeq2000 in paired-end mode with 100 bp reads. Turning to the authors' computational methods: SOAPnuke was used for read processing, and reads with adapters, uncalled bases, a mean Phred below 15, or no exact constant-primer or identifier match were discarded. COPE v1.2.5 was used to merge the high-quality paired reads. Clonotypes were defined as unique nucleotide sequences and were aligned to IMGT TRB V, D and J references using MiTCR v1.1. Analysis was restricted to V-J combinations with a frequency above 0.0001, which covered over 98% of repertoires. A TCR clonal expansion and chaos score per V-J combination was defined as the ratio of F50 clonal expansion to chaos observed in the TCRdist matrix. Features were reduced by Welch's t-statistics and random forest to approximately 12 V-J combinations, which fed a naive Bayes classifier. The Morisita-Horn index was used to measure how similar the thyroid and blood repertoires were. TCRdb reran the public reads through fastp at Q25 and MiXCR, keeping productive beta chains. Duplicate CDR3 protein sequences are folded into a single record with the most common DNA and genes. None of the V and J calls come from the authors' own analysis; TCRdb made them. A total of around 520,000 distinct CDR3 sequences appear in this sample, about two fifths of them only once. 3.5% to 5% of the sample lies in the top ten.

Study-wide conclusions, independent of this receptor: Most of the expanded thyroid clonotypes with a frequency above 0.001 were also detected in blood, and it was suggested that the thyroid immune response may be reflected by blood repertoires. No statistical method was used to predetermine the sample size, and group allocation was not hidden from the investigators. In validation, the model predicted ophthalmopathy progression with about 64% sensitivity and around 72% specificity; fewer than 15 predicted patients were CT-confirmed with GO in a median of around 6.5 months. In cross-validation, the 13-signature model distinguished ophthalmopathy from stable hyperthyroidism with around 90% sensitivity and roughly 84% specificity, while in the test set the corresponding values were roughly 80% and 75%.

Measured from the cysteine to the phenylalanine, the CDR3 is 12 residues long. Of the read, only the CDR3 DNA is kept; its 36 bases are in frame from base 1. For this chain, trimming is 6 bases at the V end and 7 bases at the J end, and the number of junction bases without a gene match is 2. This clonotype was found many times. Its antigen target is currently unknown. No much larger clone exists at a distance of one base, and base qualities are not known. Hyperthyroidism patients were newly diagnosed, with disease duration under 2 months, and aged 18 to 65 years. Anyone with other autoimmune diseases, uncontrolled infections, pregnancy or lactation was excluded from the study. Diagnosis relied on clinical symptoms, serum thyroxine, TRAb, thyroid ultrasound and orbital computed tomography. Total RNA was extracted with Trizol reagent and quality-checked on an Agilent 2100 Bioanalyzer.

The receptor was isolated from an adult man with Graves' hyperthyroidism. Sequenced: peripheral blood or thyroid tissue (not recorded which). This chain joins TRBV12-3 or TRBV12-4 to TRBJ1-2; 10 of the junction bases match TRBD1. CDR3 region: CASRWTGGGYTF. The nucleotides are TGTGCCAGCAGATGGACAGGGGGTGGCTACACCTTC.